This T cell receptor (beta chain) was sequenced during a study of T cell repertoires in cytomegalovirus infection. Notes on the study in general: The study found HLA-C-restricted CMV-specific TCR beta clonotypes dominating the ex vivo response. Carriage of CMV together with the relevant HLA was identifiable through cumulative public TCR beta family frequency.

Details on this clonotype: The target antigen is unknown. Just one base apart from a much larger clone, this may be a read error. Since no conserved phenylalanine or tryptophan closes the CDR3, a read error is the likely cause.

The germline gives CDR1 SGHTA, CDR2 FQGNSA. The CDR3 covers 17 residues. The trim removed 4 bases at V and 6 bases at J, leaving 12 bases unmatched. Via MiXCR, TCRdb re-called the reads, giving one row per CDR3 protein. The table lists approximately 750,000 distinct CDR3 sequences, 35% to 45% of them singletons. The V gene is TRBV7-2, the J gene TRBJ2-1, with 10 bases fitting TRBD2. This clonotype was sampled from a human donor in good health (CMV status not recorded). Some clones in this sample may be carry-over from other donors' samples. Sequenced input: PBMCs. CDR3 residues: CASSSGFRSGRANEQFC. CDR3 DNA: TGTGCCAGCAGCTCCGGCTTTCGGAGCGGGAGGGCCAATGAGCAGTTCTGC.